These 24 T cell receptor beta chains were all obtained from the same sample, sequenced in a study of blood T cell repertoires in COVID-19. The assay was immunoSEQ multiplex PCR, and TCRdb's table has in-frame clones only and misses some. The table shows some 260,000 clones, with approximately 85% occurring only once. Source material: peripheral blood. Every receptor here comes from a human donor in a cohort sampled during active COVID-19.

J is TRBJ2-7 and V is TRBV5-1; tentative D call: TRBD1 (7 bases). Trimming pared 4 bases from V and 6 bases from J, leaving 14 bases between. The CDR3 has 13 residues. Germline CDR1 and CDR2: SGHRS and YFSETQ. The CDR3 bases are TGCGCCAGCAGCCCCGGACAGGAGGGCGAGCAGTACTTC. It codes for CASSPGQEGEQYF.

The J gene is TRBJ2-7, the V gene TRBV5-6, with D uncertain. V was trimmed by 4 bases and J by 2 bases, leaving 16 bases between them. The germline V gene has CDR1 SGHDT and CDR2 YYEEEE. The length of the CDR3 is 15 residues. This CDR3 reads CASSRITPRPYEQYF. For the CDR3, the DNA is TGTGCCAGCAGCCGAATTACACCGAGGCCCTACGAGCAGTACTTC.

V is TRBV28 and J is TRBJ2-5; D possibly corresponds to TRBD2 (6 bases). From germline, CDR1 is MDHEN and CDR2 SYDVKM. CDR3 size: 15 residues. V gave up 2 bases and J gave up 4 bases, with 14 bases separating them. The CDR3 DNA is TGTGCCAGCAGTTTACCCGGGGTGCGGGGAGAGACCCAGTACTTC. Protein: CASSLPGVRGETQYF.

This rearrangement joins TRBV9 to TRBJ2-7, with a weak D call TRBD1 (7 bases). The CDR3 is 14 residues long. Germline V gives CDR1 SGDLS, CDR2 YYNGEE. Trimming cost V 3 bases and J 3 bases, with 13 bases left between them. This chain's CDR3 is CASSAAGQFYEQYF. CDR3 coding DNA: TGTGCCAGCAGCGCGGCGGGACAGTTCTACGAGCAGTACTTC.

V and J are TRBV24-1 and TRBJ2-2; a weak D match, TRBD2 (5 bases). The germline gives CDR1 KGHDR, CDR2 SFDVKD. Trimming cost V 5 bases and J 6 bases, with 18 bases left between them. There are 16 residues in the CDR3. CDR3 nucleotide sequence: TGTGCCACCAGTGGAGGGCTTAACGGCCCTTCCGGGGAGCTGTTTTTT. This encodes CATSGGLNGPSGELFF.

In nucleotides, the CDR3 is TGTGCCAGCAGCCAAGCGGGATTTACTGGGGCCAACGTCCTGACTTTC. Amino acid sequence: CASSQAGFTGANVLTF. The chain couples TRBV4-2 to TRBJ2-6, with TRBD2 as a possible D gene (5 bases). Trimming stripped 1 base from V and 2 bases from J, with 9 bases between. The CDR3 sequence is 16 residues long. Germline V lookup: CDR1 LGHNA, CDR2 YNFKEQ.

The CDR3 bases are TGTGCCTGGAGTGTGAATAGCGTGCAGTACTTC. Translating gives CAWSVNSVQYF. The chain joins TRBV30 to TRBJ2-7, with D maybe TRBD2 (5 bases). In germline, CDR1 is GTSNPN, CDR2 SVGIG (reference sequence). The length of the CDR3 is 11 residues. Trimming shortened V by 0 bases and J by 9 bases, and 9 bases separated the two germline ends.

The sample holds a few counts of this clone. CDR3 DNA sequence: TGTGCCACCAGCAGAGATTTGGGCAGCCCCTACGAGCAGTACTTC. Residues: CATSRDLGSPYEQYF. The chain joins TRBV15 to TRBJ2-7; D not certain. CDR1 and CDR2 from the germline V gene are LNHNV and YYDKDF (reference sequence). Trimming removed 0 bases from V and 2 bases from J, with 11 bases in between. This CDR3 comprises 15 residues.

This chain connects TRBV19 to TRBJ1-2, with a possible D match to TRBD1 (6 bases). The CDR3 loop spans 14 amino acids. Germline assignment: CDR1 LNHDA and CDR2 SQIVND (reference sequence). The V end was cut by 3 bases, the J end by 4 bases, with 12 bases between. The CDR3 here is CASSIEDSSYGYTF. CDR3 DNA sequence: TGTGCCAGTAGTATTGAGGACAGTAGCTATGGCTACACCTTC.

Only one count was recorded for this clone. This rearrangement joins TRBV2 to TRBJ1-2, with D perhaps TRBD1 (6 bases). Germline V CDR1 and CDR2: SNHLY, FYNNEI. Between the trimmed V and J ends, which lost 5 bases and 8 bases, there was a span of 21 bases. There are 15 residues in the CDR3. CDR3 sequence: CASSWTEYDVSGYTF. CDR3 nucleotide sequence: TGTGCCAGCAGTTGGACAGAATACGACGTTTCAGGCTACACCTTC.

The CDR3 protein is CASSLTSGSTLEQYF. CDR3 DNA: TGTGCCAGCAGCTTAACTAGCGGGAGTACGCTCGAGCAGTACTTC. The V call is TRBV7-3, the J call TRBJ2-7; TRBD2 matches 9 bases. CDR3 length equals 15 residues. Unmatched junction bases numbered 6, after V lost 0 bases and J lost 6 bases. Germline V gene sequence: CDR1 SGHTA, CDR2 FQGTGA.

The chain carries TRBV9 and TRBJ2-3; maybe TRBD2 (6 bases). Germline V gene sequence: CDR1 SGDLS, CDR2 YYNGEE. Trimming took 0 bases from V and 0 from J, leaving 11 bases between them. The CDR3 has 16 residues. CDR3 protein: CASSVGIGGSTDTQYF. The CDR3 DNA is TGTGCCAGCAGCGTAGGAATTGGAGGGAGCACAGATACGCAGTATTTT.

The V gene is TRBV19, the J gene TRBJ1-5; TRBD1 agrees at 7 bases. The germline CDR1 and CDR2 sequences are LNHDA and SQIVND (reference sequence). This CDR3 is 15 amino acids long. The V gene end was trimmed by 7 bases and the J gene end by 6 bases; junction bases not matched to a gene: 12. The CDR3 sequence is CASNIDRALGQPQHF. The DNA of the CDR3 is TGTGCCAGTAACATCGACAGGGCCCTAGGTCAGCCCCAGCATTTT. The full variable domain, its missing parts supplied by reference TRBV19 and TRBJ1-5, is DGGITQSPKYLFRKEGQNVTLSCEQNLNHDAMYWYRQDPGQGLRLIYYSQIVNDFQKGDIAEGYSVSREKKESFPLTVTSAQKNPTAFYLCASNIDRALGQPQHFGDGTRLSIL.

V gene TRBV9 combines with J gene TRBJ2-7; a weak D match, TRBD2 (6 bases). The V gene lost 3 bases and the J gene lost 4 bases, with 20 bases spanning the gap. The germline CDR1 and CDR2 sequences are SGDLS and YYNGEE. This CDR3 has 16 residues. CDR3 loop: CASSERDSRLTYEQYF. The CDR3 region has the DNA TGTGCCAGCAGCGAACGGGACTCGAGACTGACTTACGAGCAGTACTTC.

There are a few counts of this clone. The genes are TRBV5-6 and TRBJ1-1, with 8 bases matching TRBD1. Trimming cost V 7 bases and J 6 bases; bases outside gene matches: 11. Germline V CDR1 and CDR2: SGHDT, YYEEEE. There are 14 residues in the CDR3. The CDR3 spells CASCRMDRAAEAFF. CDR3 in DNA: TGTGCCAGCTGCCGAATGGACAGGGCAGCTGAAGCTTTCTTT.

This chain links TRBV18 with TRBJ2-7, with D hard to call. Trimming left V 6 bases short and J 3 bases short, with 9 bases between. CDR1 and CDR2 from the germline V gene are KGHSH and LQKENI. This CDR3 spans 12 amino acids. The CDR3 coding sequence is TGTGCCAGCTCCCCTTTCGGCTACGAGCAGTACTTC. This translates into CASSPFGYEQYF.

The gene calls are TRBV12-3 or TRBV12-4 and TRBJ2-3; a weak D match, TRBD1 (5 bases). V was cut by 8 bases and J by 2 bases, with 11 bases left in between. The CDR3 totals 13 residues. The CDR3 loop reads CASGWGSTDTQYF. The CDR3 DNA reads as TGTGCCAGCGGGTGGGGCTCCACAGATACGCAGTATTTT.

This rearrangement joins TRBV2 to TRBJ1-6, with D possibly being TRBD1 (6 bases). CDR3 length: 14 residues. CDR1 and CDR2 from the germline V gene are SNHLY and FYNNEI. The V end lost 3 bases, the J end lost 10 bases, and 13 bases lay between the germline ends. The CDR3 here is CASSEYRVDSPLHF. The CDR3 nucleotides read TGTGCCAGCAGTGAGTACAGGGTTGACTCACCCCTCCACTTT.

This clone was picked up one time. The CDR3 sequence: CATTQGAGNTIYF. CDR3 sequence (DNA): TGTGCCACGACCCAGGGGGCTGGAAACACCATATATTTT. The rearrangement uses TRBV2 and TRBJ1-3; 7 nucleotides match TRBD1. Germline V lookup: CDR1 SNHLY, CDR2 FYNNEI. V trimming: 10 bases; J trimming: 2 bases; junction bases outside the gene matches: 5. The CDR3 totals 13 residues.

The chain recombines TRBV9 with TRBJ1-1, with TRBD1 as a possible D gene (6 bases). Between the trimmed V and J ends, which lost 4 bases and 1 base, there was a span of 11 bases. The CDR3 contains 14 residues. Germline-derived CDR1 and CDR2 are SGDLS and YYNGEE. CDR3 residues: CASSPPTGNTEAFF. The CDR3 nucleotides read TGTGCCAGCAGCCCGCCGACAGGGAACACTGAAGCTTTCTTT.

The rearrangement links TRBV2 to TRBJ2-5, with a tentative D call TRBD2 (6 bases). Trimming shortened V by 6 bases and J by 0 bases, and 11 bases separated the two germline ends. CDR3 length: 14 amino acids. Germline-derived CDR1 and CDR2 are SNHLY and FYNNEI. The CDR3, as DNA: TGTGCCAGCAGCGCGGGACCAAACCAAGAGACCCAGTACTTC. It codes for CASSAGPNQETQYF.

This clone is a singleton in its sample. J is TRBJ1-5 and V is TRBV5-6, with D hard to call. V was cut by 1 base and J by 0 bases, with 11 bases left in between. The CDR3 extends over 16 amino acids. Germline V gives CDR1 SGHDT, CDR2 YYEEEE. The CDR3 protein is CASSLYRVSSNQPQHF. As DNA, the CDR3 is TGTGCCAGCAGCTTGTACCGGGTTTCTAGCAATCAGCCCCAGCATTTT.

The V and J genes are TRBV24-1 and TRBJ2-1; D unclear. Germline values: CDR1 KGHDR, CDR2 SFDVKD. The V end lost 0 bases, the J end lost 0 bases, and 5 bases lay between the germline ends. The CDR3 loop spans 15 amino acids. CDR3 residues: CATSDLYNSYNEQFF. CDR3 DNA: TGTGCCACCAGTGATTTGTACAACTCCTACAATGAGCAGTTCTTC.

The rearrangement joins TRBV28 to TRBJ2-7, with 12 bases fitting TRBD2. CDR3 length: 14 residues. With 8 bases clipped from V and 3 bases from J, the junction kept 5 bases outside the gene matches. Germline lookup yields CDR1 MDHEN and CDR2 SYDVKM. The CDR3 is CASLTSGGIYEQYF. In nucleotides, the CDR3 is TGTGCCAGCCTCACTAGCGGGGGGATCTACGAGCAGTACTTC.